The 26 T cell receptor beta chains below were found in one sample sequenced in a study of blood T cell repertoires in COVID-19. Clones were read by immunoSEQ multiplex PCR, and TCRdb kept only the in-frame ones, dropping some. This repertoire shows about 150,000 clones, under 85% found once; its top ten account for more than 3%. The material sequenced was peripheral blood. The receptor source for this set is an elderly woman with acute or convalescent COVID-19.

This CDR3 is CASGRGGEQFF. The CDR3 DNA follows: TGTGCCAGCGGAAGGGGGGGTGAGCAGTTCTTC. The J gene is TRBJ2-1, the V gene TRBV3-1 (or the pseudogene TRBV3-2), with TRBD2 as a possible D gene (7 bases). Germline V gene lookup returns CDR1 LGHDT and CDR2 YNNKEL (reference sequence). V lost 8 bases and J 9 bases, leaving 11 bases between the germline ends. CDR3 size: 11 residues.

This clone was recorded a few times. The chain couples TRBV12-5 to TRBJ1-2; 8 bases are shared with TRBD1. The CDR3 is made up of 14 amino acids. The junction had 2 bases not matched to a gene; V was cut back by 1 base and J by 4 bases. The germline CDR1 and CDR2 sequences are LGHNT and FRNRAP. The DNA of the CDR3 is TGTGCTAGTGGTTTGGGGCAGGGGGCCTATGGCTACACCTTC. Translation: CASGLGQGAYGYTF.

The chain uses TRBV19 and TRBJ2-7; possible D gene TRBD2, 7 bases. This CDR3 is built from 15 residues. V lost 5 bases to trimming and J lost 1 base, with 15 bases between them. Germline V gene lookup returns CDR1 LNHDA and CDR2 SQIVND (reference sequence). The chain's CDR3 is CASSGGLAVSYEQYF. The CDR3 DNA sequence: TGTGCCAGTAGTGGGGGCCTAGCGGTTTCCTACGAGCAGTACTTC.

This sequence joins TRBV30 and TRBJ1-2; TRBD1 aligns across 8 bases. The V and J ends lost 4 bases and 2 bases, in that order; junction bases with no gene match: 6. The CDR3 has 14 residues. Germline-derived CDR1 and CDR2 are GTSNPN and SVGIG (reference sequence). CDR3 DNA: TGTGCCTGGAACCGGGACAGGCAAAACTATGGCTACACCTTC. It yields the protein CAWNRDRQNYGYTF. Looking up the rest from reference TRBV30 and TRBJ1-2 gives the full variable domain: SQTIHQWPATLVQPVGSPLSLECTVEGTSNPNLYWYRQAAGRGLQLLFYSVGIGQISSEVPQNLSASRPQDRQFILSSKKLLLSDSGFYLCAWNRDRQNYGYTFGSGTRLTVV.

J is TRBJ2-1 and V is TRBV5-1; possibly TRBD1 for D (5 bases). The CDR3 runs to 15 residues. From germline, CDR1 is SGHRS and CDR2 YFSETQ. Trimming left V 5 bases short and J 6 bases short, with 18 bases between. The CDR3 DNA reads TGCGCCAGCAGAAGGGAAGGGGTTTATTCCAATGAGCAGTTCTTC. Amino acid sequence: CASRREGVYSNEQFF.

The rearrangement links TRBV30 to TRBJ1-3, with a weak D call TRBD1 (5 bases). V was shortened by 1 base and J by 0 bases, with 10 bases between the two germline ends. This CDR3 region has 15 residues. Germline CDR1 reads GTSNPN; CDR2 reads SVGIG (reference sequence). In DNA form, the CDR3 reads TGTGCCTGGAGTGGGGGACTGAGCTCTGGAAACACCATATATTTT. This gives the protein CAWSGGLSSGNTIYF. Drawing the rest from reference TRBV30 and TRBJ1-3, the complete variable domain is SQTIHQWPATLVQPVGSPLSLECTVEGTSNPNLYWYRQAAGRGLQLLFYSVGIGQISSEVPQNLSASRPQDRQFILSSKKLLLSDSGFYLCAWSGGLSSGNTIYFGEGSWLTVV.

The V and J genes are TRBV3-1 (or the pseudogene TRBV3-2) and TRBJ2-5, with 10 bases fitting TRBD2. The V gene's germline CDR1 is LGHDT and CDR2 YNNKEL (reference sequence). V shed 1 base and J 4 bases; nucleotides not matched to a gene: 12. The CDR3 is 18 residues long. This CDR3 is CASSQAGVLAGAGETQYF. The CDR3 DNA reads TGTGCCAGCAGCCAAGCAGGCGTCCTAGCGGGGGCGGGAGAGACCCAGTACTTC.

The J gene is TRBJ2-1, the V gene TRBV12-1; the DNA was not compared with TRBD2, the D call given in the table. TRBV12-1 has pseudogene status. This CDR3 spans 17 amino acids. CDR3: CASSFGAPGLADNEQFF. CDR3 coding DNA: TGTGCCAGCAGCTTTGGGGCACCGGGACTAGCGGACAATGAGCAGTTCTTC.

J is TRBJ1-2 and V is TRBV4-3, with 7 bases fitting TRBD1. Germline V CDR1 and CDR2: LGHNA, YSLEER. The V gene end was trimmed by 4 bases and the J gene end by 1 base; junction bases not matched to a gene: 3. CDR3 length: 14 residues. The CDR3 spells CASSRQGGNYGYTF. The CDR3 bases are TGCGCCAGCAGCCGACAGGGAGGTAACTATGGCTACACCTTC.

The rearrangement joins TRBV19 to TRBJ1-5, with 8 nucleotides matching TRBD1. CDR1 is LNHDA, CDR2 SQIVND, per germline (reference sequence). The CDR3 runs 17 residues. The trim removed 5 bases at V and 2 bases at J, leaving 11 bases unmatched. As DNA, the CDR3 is TGTGCCAGTAGTTCCAACCCCGGGACAGGAGGCAATCAGCCCCAGCATTTT. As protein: CASSSNPGTGGNQPQHF.

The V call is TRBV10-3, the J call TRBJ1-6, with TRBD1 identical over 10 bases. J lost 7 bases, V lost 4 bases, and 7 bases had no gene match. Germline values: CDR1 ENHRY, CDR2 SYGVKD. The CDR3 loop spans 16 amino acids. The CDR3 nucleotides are TGTGCCATCAGTGCTCCACCGGGACAGGGGAATTCACCCCTCCACTTT. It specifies CAISAPPGQGNSPLHF.

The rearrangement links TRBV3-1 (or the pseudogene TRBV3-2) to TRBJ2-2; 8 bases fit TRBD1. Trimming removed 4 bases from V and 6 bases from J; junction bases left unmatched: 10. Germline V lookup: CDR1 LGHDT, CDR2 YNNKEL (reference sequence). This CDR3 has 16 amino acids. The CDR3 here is CASSRMKGQGPGELFF. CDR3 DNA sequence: TGTGCCAGCAGCCGAATGAAAGGACAGGGTCCCGGGGAGCTGTTTTTT.

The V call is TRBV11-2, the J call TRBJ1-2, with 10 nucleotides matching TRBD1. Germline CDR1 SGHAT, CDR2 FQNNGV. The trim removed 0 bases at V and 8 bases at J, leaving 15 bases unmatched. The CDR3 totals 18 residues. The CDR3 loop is CASSLDRDRGPLRKGYTF. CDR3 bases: TGTGCCAGCAGCTTAGACCGGGACAGGGGTCCCCTCCGGAAGGGCTACACCTTC. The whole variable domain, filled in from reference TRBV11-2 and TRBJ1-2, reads EAGVAQSPRYKIIEKRQSVAFWCNPISGHATLYWYQQILGQGPKLLIQFQNNGVVDDSQLPKDRFSAERLKGVDSTLKIQPAKLEDSAVYLCASSLDRDRGPLRKGYTFGSGTRLTVV.

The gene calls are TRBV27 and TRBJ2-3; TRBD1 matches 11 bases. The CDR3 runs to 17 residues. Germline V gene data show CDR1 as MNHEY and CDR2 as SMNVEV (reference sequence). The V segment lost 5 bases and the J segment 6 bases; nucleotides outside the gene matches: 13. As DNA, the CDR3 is TGTGCCAGCAGTCCTATCACCGGGACAGGGGGAACGGATACGCAGTATTTT. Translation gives CASSPITGTGGTDTQYF.

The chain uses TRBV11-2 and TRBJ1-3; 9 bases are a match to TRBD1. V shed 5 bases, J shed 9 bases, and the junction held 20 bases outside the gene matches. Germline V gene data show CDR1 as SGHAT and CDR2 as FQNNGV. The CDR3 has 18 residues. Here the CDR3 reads CASSPTTGTGYSLGTIYF. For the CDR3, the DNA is TGTGCCAGCAGCCCGACTACCGGGACAGGGTACTCACTGGGCACCATATATTTT.

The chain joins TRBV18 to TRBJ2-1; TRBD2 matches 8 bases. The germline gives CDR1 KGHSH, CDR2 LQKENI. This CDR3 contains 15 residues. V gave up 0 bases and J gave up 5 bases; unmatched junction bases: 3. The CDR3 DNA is TGTGCCAGCTCACCACCCGGGACTAGAAACAATGAGCAGTTCTTC. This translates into CASSPPGTRNNEQFF.

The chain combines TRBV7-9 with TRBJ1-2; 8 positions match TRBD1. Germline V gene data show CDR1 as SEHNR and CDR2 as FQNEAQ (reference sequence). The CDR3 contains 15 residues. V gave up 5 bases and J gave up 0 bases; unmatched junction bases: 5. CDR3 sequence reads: CASSTGQGTNYGYTF. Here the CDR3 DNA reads TGTGCCAGCAGCACTGGACAGGGAACTAACTATGGCTACACCTTC.

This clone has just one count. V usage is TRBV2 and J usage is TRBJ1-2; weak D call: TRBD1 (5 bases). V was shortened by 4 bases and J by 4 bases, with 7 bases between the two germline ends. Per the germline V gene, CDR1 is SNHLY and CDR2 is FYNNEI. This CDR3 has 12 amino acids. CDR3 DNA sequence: TGTGCCAGCAGTGGAACAGGCTATGGCTACACCTTC. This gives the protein CASSGTGYGYTF.

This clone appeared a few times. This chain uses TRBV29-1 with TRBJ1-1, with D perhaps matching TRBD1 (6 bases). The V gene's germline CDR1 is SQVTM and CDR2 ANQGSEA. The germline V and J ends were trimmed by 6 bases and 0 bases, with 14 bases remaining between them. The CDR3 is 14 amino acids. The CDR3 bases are TGCAGCGTGACGGGGGGCAGCCTGAACACTGAAGCTTTCTTT. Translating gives CSVTGGSLNTEAFF. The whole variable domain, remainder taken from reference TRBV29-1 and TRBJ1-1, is SAVISQKPSRDICQRGTSLTIQCQVDSQVTMMFWYRQQPGQSLTLIATANQGSEATYESGFVIDKFPISRPNLTFSTLTVSNMSPEDSSIYLCSVTGGSLNTEAFFGQGTRLTVV.

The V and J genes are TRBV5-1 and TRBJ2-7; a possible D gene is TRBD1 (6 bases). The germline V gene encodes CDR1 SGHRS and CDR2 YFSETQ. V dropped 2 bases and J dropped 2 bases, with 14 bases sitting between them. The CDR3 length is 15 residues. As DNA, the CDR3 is TGCGCCAGCAGCTTTGGGGGCGCCGTAACCTACGAGCAGTACTTC. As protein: CASSFGGAVTYEQYF.

The CDR3 bases are TGTGCCAGCAGCTTGAGACAGGGGGTCGTTGCTTTCTTT. Translation gives CASSLRQGVVAFF. The rearrangement uses TRBV5-5 and TRBJ1-1; TRBD1 agrees at 9 bases. After removal of 1 base from V and 11 bases from J, the junction contained 6 bases not matched to a gene. The CDR3 consists of 13 residues. CDR1 and CDR2 from the germline V gene are SGHKS and YYEKEE (reference sequence).

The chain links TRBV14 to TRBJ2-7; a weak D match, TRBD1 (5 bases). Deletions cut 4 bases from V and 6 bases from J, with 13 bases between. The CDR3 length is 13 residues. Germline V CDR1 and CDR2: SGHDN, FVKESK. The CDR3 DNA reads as TGTGCCAGCAGCCTCAGGGTCGATTCCGAGCAGTACTTC. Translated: CASSLRVDSEQYF.

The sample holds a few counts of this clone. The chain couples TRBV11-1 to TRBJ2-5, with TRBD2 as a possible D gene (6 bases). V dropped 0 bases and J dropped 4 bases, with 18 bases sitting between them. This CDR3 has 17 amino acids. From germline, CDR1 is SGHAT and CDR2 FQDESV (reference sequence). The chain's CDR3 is CASSLALRASAGETQYF. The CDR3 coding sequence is TGTGCCAGCAGCTTAGCCCTAAGAGCTAGCGCCGGAGAGACCCAGTACTTC.

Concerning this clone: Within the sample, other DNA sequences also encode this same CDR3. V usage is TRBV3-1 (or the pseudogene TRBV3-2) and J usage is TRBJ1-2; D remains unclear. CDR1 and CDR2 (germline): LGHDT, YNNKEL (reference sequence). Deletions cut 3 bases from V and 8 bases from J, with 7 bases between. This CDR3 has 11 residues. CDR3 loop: CASSQGGGYTF. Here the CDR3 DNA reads TGTGCCAGCAGCCAGGGAGGGGGCTACACCTTC.

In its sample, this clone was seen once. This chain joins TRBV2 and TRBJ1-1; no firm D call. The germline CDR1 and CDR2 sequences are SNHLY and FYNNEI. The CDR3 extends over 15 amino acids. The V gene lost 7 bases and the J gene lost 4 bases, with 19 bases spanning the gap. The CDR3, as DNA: TGTGCCAGCAACCCCCTGGCGAGGGCTAGCACTGAAGCTTTCTTT. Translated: CASNPLARASTEAFF.

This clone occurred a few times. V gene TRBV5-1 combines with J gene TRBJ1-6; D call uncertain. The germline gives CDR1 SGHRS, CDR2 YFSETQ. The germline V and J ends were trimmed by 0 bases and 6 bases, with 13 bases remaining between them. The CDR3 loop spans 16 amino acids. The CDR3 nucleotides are TGCGCCAGCAGCTTGGACCCGGGATTATCTAATTCACCCCTCCACTTT. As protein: CASSLDPGLSNSPLHF.